The clone carrying this T cell receptor (beta chain) showed up many times. The antigen is undetermined. TCRdb fed the 5' RACE reads into MiXCR, producing one record per CDR3 protein. The sample records roughly 40,000 distinct CDR3 sequences, 5.5% to 7.5% being singletons. The data originate from a study of early T cells in non-severe SARS-CoV-2 infection. Broader study findings: Anti-spike CD8 specificities were favored by VDJdb matching, whose results missed private and CD4 specificities.

This CDR3 spans 15 amino acids. CDR1 is SGHAT, CDR2 FQNNGV, per germline. The ends were cut back, 5 bases at V and 1 base at J, with 14 bases in the middle. This clonotype was obtained from an adult who was a healthcare worker with PCR-confirmed SARS-CoV-2 infection or an uninfected control (not recorded which). The sample was whole blood. The gene calls are TRBV11-2 and TRBJ2-5; D gene ambiguous. CDR3 bases: TGTGCCAGCAGCCCCGGGTCGAAACTCCAAGAGACCCAGTACTTC. Translating gives CASSPGSKLQETQYF.